This is a list of T cell receptor beta chains from one sample in a study of chemoradiotherapy in HPV16-positive cancers. Only in-frame clones appear in the TCRdb table, and some are missing; sequencing was by immunoSEQ multiplex PCR. Of some 11,000 clones listed, approximately 75% were seen once; the top ten hold more than 6.5%. The sample was gathered from a patient who underwent chemoradiotherapy. These receptors were collected from a human donor with HPV-associated anogenital cancer. CDR3s include the opening cysteine and the closing phenylalanine or tryptophan. D genes are given only for firm matches. Size values are once, few and many counts, or a class for expanded clones, and some rows have none.

V gene,CDR3 length,clone size,D gene,J gene,CDR3 DNA,CDR3 protein
TRBV5-5,15,once,TRBD1,TRBJ2-1,TGTGCCAGCAGTTATCAGACAGGGGGATACAATGAGCAGTTCTTC,CASSYQTGGYNEQFF
TRBV4-3,15,.,TRBD1,TRBJ2-3,TGCGCCAGCAGCCATAGGACAGGGGGCACAGATACGCAGTATTTT,CASSHRTGGTDTQYF
TRBV5-4,15,.,.,TRBJ2-6,TGTGCCAGCAGACCATGGGGCTCTGGGGCCAACGTCCTGACTTTC,CASRPWGSGANVLTF
TRBV5-1,15,.,.,TRBJ2-3,TGCGCCAGCAGCTTGAATGGGGGTTGGCAAGATACGCAGTATTTT,CASSLNGGWQDTQYF
TRBV4-1,14,.,.,TRBJ2-1,TGCGCCAGCAGCCAAGATCTTCTAGCCAATGAGCAGTTCTTC,CASSQDLLANEQFF
TRBV5-1,14,.,TRBD1,TRBJ1-1,TGCGCCAGCAGCTCGGGACAGGGGGGCACTGAAGCTTTCTTT,CASSSGQGGTEAFF
TRBV5-1,13,.,.,TRBJ2-1,TGCGCCAGCAGCTTGGGCGAGACTAATGAGCAGTTCTTC,CASSLGETNEQFF
TRBV9,14,.,TRBD1,TRBJ1-4,TGTGCCAGCAGCGGAGGGACAGGGGATGAAAAACTGTTTTTT,CASSGGTGDEKLFF
TRBV4-3,13,once,.,TRBJ1-1,TGCGCCAGCAGCCAAGATCTTGGGGATGAAGCTTTCTTT,CASSQDLGDEAFF
TRBV4-1,12,.,.,TRBJ1-2,TGCGCCAGCAGCCAAGGAACAAGTGGCTACACCTTC,CASSQGTSGYTF
TRBV5-1,15,few,.,TRBJ2-7,TGCGCCAGCAGCTTGGCCCAGCCCCTCTCCTACGAGCAGTACTTC,CASSLAQPLSYEQYF
TRBV6-5,15,.,TRBD2,TRBJ2-7,TGTGCCAGCAGTTACGGGGGAACGCAGGGAGGGACGCAGTACTTC,CASSYGGTQGGTQYF
TRBV11-1,13,hyperexpanded,.,TRBJ1-3,TGTGCCAGCAGCTTCCTCTCTGGAAACACCATATATTTT,CASSFLSGNTIYF
TRBV5-8,14,.,.,TRBJ1-2,TGTGCCAGCAGCTTGGCCCAGGGGTGGGGTGGCTACACCTTC,CASSLAQGWGGYTF
TRBV7-3,13,.,.,TRBJ2-6,TGTGCCAGCAGCACCTCTGGGGCCAACGTCCTGACTTTC,CASSTSGANVLTF
TRBV2,12,few,.,TRBJ1-1,TGTGCCAGCAGTGCACCCCGCACCGAAGCTTTCTTT,CASSAPRTEAFF
TRBV6-1,15,once,.,TRBJ2-7,TGTGCCAGCCTCCCCGATCCAGGGGGGCCCTACGAGCAGTACTTC,CASLPDPGGPYEQYF
TRBV30,13,.,.,TRBJ2-7,TGTGCCTTGAAAAGAGCCAGCTCCTACGAGCAGTACTTC,CALKRASSYEQYF
TRBV7-6,15,few,TRBD1,TRBJ1-1,TGTGCCAGCAGCAACCCGACAGGGTCGAACACTGAAGCTTTCTTT,CASSNPTGSNTEAFF
TRBV2,17,few,.,TRBJ2-2,TGTGCCAGCAGTGAAGTACGACCTACTTCGAACACCGGGGAGCTGTTTTTT,CASSEVRPTSNTGELFF
TRBV19,16,once,.,TRBJ2-1,TGTGCCAGTAGTATTGTTGGTGGACCCCTCTACAATGAGCAGTTCTTC,CASSIVGGPLYNEQFF
TRBV5-6,15,.,.,TRBJ1-1,TGTGCCAGCAGCTCTACACGGTTCATGAACACTGAAGCTTTCTTT,CASSSTRFMNTEAFF